The present T cell receptor beta chain was sequenced within a study of blood T cells in healthy people across ages. The CDR3 contains 14 residues. In germline, CDR1 is LNHDA, CDR2 SQIVND (reference sequence). With 6 bases removed from V and 2 bases from J, the gap between germline ends came to 11 bases. Study outcomes and limitations: Greater diversity and more naive CD4+ cells were seen in long-lived donors than in aged donors. Unsorted PBMC material precluded a definitive naive versus antigen-experienced comparison. Donor CMV status was unknown, possibly confounding expanded clonotype changes.

Using a J-beta primer mix together with a sample-barcoded 5' primer, a second PCR was run for about 6 to 12 cycles. TCRdb independently ran MiXCR on the 5' RACE reads; one entry per CDR3 protein. The repertoire holds some 700,000 distinct CDR3 sequences, with 22% as singletons. About this clonotype: The antigen is unknown.

Sequencing was done on a sample of blood. V is TRBV19 and J is TRBJ1-3; tentatively, D is TRBD1 (6 bases). This sequence originates from a man in his 70s in good health. Here the CDR3 DNA reads TGTGCCAGTAGCCTCCGGACAGCTGGAAACACCATATATTTT. Translated: CASSLRTAGNTIYF.